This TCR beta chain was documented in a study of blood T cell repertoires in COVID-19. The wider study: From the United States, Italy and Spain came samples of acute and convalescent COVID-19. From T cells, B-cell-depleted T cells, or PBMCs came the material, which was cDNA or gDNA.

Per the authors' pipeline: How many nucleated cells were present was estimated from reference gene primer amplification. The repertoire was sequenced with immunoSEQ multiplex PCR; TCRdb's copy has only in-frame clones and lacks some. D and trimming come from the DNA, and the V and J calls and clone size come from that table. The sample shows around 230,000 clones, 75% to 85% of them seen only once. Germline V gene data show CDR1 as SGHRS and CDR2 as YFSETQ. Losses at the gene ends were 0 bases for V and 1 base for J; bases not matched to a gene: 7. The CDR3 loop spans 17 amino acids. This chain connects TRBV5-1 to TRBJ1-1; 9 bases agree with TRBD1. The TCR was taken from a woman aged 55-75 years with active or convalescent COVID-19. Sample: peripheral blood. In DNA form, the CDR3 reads TGCGCCAGCAGCTTGGACAGGGGGCAGGGATCGAACACTGAAGCTTTCTTT. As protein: CASSLDRGQGSNTEAFF.